The clone carrying this T cell receptor beta chain occurred once. Its antigen is as yet unknown. The data were taken from a study of OX40 agonist ivuxolimab in advanced cancers. For the study at large: Treatment received earlier with anti-PD-1, anti-PD-L1 or anti-CTLA-4 agents was allowed, and under 50% had some. One hepatocellular carcinoma and two cutaneous melanoma patients partially responded. Overall study results and limits: Among patients with partial responses at 0.1-3.0 mg/kg, clonal expansion was among the lowest. The study did not work out the antigen specificity of the expanded peripheral T cells.

Using immunoSEQ multiplex PCR, the repertoire was profiled, and TCRdb retains in-frame clones only, with some absent. The top ten hold 18% of the sample, which has roughly 30,000 clones, roughly 84% seen once. V shed 4 bases, J shed 0 bases, and the junction held 6 bases outside the gene matches. Looked up from germline, CDR1 is MGHRA and CDR2 is YSYEKL. The CDR3 extends over 16 amino acids. This chain links TRBV4-1 with TRBJ2-1; 7 nucleotides line up with TRBD2. Sequences were derived from CD4+ or CD8+ T cells sorted from blood, sampled in a trial of the OX40 agonist ivuxolimab. This TCR derives from an adult with an advanced solid tumor such as melanoma, head and neck, liver or kidney cancer. CDR3 bases: TGCGCCAGCAGCCCCCCTAGCGGCCACTCCTACAATGAGCAGTTCTTC. This translates into CASSPPSGHSYNEQFF.